The rows below give T cell receptor beta chains drawn from one sample of a study of T cells in Graves' hyperthyroidism and ophthalmopathy. TCRdb re-derived calls from the multiplex PCR reads in MiXCR, one entry per CDR3 protein. The sample includes hundreds of thousands of distinct CDR3 sequences, roughly a sixth of them seen just once. Sequenced: blood. The receptors were sampled from a woman under 30 with Graves' hyperthyroidism. CDR3s include the opening cysteine and the closing phenylalanine or tryptophan. The D gene is left open where the match is weak. A clone size is listed for some rows: how often the clone was seen (once, few, many), or a class if it is expanded.

.	TRBV6-1	TRBJ1-5	.	TGTGCCAGCAGTGAAGGGACAGAGAATCAGCCCCAGCATTTT	CASSEGTENQPQHF
.	TRBV20-1	TRBJ1-2	many	TGCAGTGCTAGCCCCTACGGACAGCTTATTTCAGGGGATGGCTACACCTTC	CSASPYGQLISGDGYTF
.	TRBV29-1	TRBJ2-1	.	TGCAGCGTCGATCGGCCTCCCAACTCCTACAATGAGCAGTTCTTC	CSVDRPPNSYNEQFF
.	TRBV14	TRBJ1-1	.	TGTGCCAGCAGCCAAGTAGTCCCCATGTCGGTAGAAGTTGCTTTCTTT	CASSQVVPMSVEVAFF
TRBD2	TRBV11-3	TRBJ2-5	many	TGTGCCAGCAGCTCGGGACTAGGCGCACAAGAGACCCAGTACTTC	CASSSGLGAQETQYF
TRBD1	TRBV29-1	TRBJ2-1	few	TGCAGCGGAGACAGGGGACGTGAGCAGTTCTTC	CSGDRGREQFF
.	TRBV7-6	TRBJ2-7	.	TGTGCCAGCAGCTTAGGGGCCCGCTACGAGCAGTACTTC	CASSLGARYEQYF
.	TRBV12-3/TRBV12-4	TRBJ1-2	many	TGTGCCAGCAGTTCTATAGGGGGGGGAACCTACGGCTACACCTTC	CASSSIGGGTYGYTF
TRBD1	TRBV7-2	TRBJ1-5	.	TGTGCCAGCAGCCGCACCGGGACAGTTAATCAGCCCCAGCATTTT	CASSRTGTVNQPQHF
TRBD1	TRBV27	TRBJ1-5	many	TGTGCCAGCAGGACCCCCGACAGGGGGCGTAGGAGCAATCAGCCCCAGCATTTT	CASRTPDRGRRSNQPQHF
TRBD1	TRBV27	TRBJ2-1	few	TGTGCCAGCAGTTTTCAAATCCGACAGGGCAAGTACAATGAGCAGTTCTTC	CASSFQIRQGKYNEQFF
TRBD2	TRBV20-1	TRBJ2-3	many	TGCAGTGCTAGCGGGAGGGGCACAGATACGCAGTATTTT	CSASGRGTDTQYF
.	TRBV29-1	TRBJ2-7	many	TGCAGCGTTGAAGATCCCTTATACGAGCAGTACTTC	CSVEDPLYEQYF
.	TRBV20-1	TRBJ1-6	few	TGCAGTGCTAGAGAAAAGGAGAGCTCCTATAATTCACCCCTCCACTTT	CSAREKESSYNSPLHF
.	TRBV11-1	TRBJ2-1	many	TGTGCCAGCAGCCGGCAGCGGGTTTCCTACAATGAGCAGTTCTTC	CASSRQRVSYNEQFF
.	TRBV5-1	TRBJ2-3	many	TGCGCCAGCAGCTCGCACGGTTCAGGGGTGTCAGATACGCAGTATTTT	CASSSHGSGVSDTQYF
TRBD1	TRBV7-2	TRBJ1-1	many	TGTGCCAGCAGCCTATGGGACAGGGCTAACACTGAAGCTTTCTTT	CASSLWDRANTEAFF
.	TRBV7-2	TRBJ2-7	many	TGTGCCAGCAGCTTACTGGCAGGGATCTCCTACGAGCAGTACTTC	CASSLLAGISYEQYF
.	TRBV18	TRBJ2-5	few	TGTGCCAGCTCACCACCTCAATCCCAAGAGACCCAGTACTTC	CASSPPQSQETQYF
.	TRBV7-3	TRBJ2-5	.	TGTGCCAGCAGCCCCAAGGGCCGCCAAGAGACCCAGTACTTC	CASSPKGRQETQYF
.	TRBV9	TRBJ2-5	.	TGTGCCAGCAGCGAGGGGGTCCTGGGGACCCAGTACTTC	CASSEGVLGTQYF
TRBD2	TRBV20-1	TRBJ2-1	few	TGCAGTGCTAGCTGGCTAGCGGGAAGGGCCAATGAGCAGTTCTTC	CSASWLAGRANEQFF
TRBD1	TRBV7-9	TRBJ1-5	.	TGTGCCAGCAGCCATAGTGACAGGGGAAGCAATCAGCCCCAGCATTTT	CASSHSDRGSNQPQHF
TRBD2	TRBV7-9	TRBJ2-1	.	TGTGCCAGCAGCTTGTCGGGACTAGCGGGGTTCCCCCGATGGAATGAGCAGTTCTTC	CASSLSGLAGFPRWNEQFF
.	TRBV20-1	TRBJ2-3	many	TGCAGTGCTGGACTCCCTCCCACAGATACGCAGTATTTT	CSAGLPPTDTQYF
TRBD2	TRBV9	TRBJ2-3	.	TGTGCCAGCAGCGGAACAGCGGGGGGGCCCACAGATACGCAGTATTTT	CASSGTAGGPTDTQYF
TRBD2	TRBV3-1	TRBJ2-2	.	TGTGCCAGCAGACCCTATAGCGGGAGGGCCTGGGAGCTGTTTTTT	CASRPYSGRAWELFF
.	TRBV15	TRBJ1-1	.	TGTGCCACCAGCAGAGATCTGGGGGGTGAAGCTTTCTTT	CATSRDLGGEAFF
.	TRBV7-8	TRBJ1-2	many	TGTGCCAGCAGCCCAAAGGCAGGGGATGGCTACACCTTC	CASSPKAGDGYTF
TRBD2	TRBV20-1	TRBJ2-5	many	TGCAGTGCTACAGCGGGAGTCCAAGAGACCCAGTACTTC	CSATAGVQETQYF
TRBD1	TRBV24-1	TRBJ1-1	.	TGTGCCACCAGTGAACCGACAGGGCGGGCTTTCTTT	CATSEPTGRAFF
.	TRBV19	TRBJ2-2	few	TGTGCCAGTAGTATAGATCTGGTCAGGGGGAACACCGGGGAGCTGTTTTTT	CASSIDLVRGNTGELFF
.	TRBV12-3/TRBV12-4	TRBJ1-2	few	TGTGCCAGCAGCCTCCGGGCCTATGGCTACACCTTC	CASSLRAYGYTF
TRBD2	TRBV14	TRBJ2-5	.	TGTGCCAGCAGCCAAGGGTTAGCGGGCAAAGAGACCCAGTACTTC	CASSQGLAGKETQYF
.	TRBV11-2	TRBJ1-6	many	TGTGCCAGCAGCTTAGACTTCGGGGGCTCACCCCTCCACTTT	CASSLDFGGSPLHF
.	TRBV28	TRBJ1-5	.	TGTGCCAGTAGTACAGACGCCGTCCAGAATCAGCCCCAGCATTTT	CASSTDAVQNQPQHF
.	TRBV10-1	TRBJ1-6	.	TGCGCCAGCCTTAGGGATTCACCCCTCCACTTT	CASLRDSPLHF
.	TRBV3-1	TRBJ1-4	.	TGTGCCAGCAGCCCTAATTTATTGGGTTCTGGTGAAAAACTGTTTTTT	CASSPNLLGSGEKLFF
TRBD1	TRBV28	TRBJ2-7	.	TGTGCCAGCAGGAAGGGACAGGGCCCCTACGAGCAGTACTTC	CASRKGQGPYEQYF
.	TRBV11-2	TRBJ2-5	many	TGTGCCAGCAGCTGGGGGGCACAGGAGACCCAGTACTTC	CASSWGAQETQYF
TRBD1	TRBV3-1	TRBJ2-5	many	TGTGCCAGCAGCCCCCCGACAGGGGAGACCCAGTACTTC	CASSPPTGETQYF
TRBD2	TRBV12-3/TRBV12-4	TRBJ2-1	many	TGTGCCAGCAGTTTAGCTCTAGCGGCCTATACAAGCTCCTACAATGAGCAGTTCTTC	CASSLALAAYTSSYNEQFF
.	TRBV29-1	TRBJ1-2	.	TGCAGCGTTGAAGATCCAGAAGACAGGCCGGCGGAAGGCTACACCTTC	CSVEDPEDRPAEGYTF
.	TRBV20-1	TRBJ1-1	.	TGCAGTGCTAGAGACGAGGCTGAAGCTTTCTTT	CSARDEAEAFF
TRBD2	TRBV3-1	TRBJ2-3	many	TGTGCCAGCAGCCAAGCACTAGCGGGGAGGGCAGATACGCAGTATTTT	CASSQALAGRADTQYF
.	TRBV7-9	TRBJ2-7	many	TGTGCCAGCAGCTTAGTGGTCTCGGCTACTGGAGAGCAGTACTTC	CASSLVVSATGEQYF
.	TRBV12-3/TRBV12-4	TRBJ2-3	few	TGTGCCAGCAGATTTGACAGGTTAAGCACAGATACGCAGTATTTT	CASRFDRLSTDTQYF
TRBD2	TRBV13	TRBJ2-1	few	TGTGCCAGCAGCACACTCGGGGGGACTAGCGGGAGAGGTGAGCAGTTCTTC	CASSTLGGTSGRGEQFF
.	TRBV28	TRBJ2-1	many	TGTGCCAGCACCGAGCGGACTTTTTACAATGAGCAGTTCTTC	CASTERTFYNEQFF
.	TRBV9	TRBJ2-3	few	TGTGCCAGCAGGGGGTTAGATACGCAGTATTTT	CASRGLDTQYF
.	TRBV12-3/TRBV12-4	TRBJ2-5	many	TGTGCCAGCAGTTTTCTCAATAATCAAGAGACCCAGTACTTC	CASSFLNNQETQYF
TRBD1	TRBV5-6	TRBJ1-6	.	TGTGCCAGCAGCTTGTTCGGTTATCGAGGACAGGGGGCTAATTCACCCCTCCACTTT	CASSLFGYRGQGANSPLHF
TRBD2	TRBV11-2	TRBJ2-3	.	TGTGCCAGCAGCTTAGTTCTTCGGACTAGCGGGGGGGCAGATACGCAGTATTTT	CASSLVLRTSGGADTQYF
.	TRBV29-1	TRBJ2-7	.	TGCAGCGTTGAAGTGGGTTATAACGAGCAGTACTTC	CSVEVGYNEQYF
.	TRBV4-1	TRBJ2-7	few	TGCGCCAGCAGCCAAGAGGAGGGGGGGTACGAGCAGTACTTC	CASSQEEGGYEQYF
.	TRBV4-3	TRBJ2-5	few	TGCGCCAGCAGCCCCCGGGGGAGTCTTGAAGAGACCCAGTACTTC	CASSPRGSLEETQYF
.	TRBV5-1	TRBJ2-5	.	TGCGCCAGCAGCCGAGCTGGGGCTCAAGAGACCCAGTACTTC	CASSRAGAQETQYF
TRBD1	TRBV7-9	TRBJ1-1	.	TGTGCCAGCAGCTTATGGGACAGAAAGAACACTGAAGCTTTCTTT	CASSLWDRKNTEAFF
TRBD1	TRBV7-6	TRBJ1-2	.	TGTGCCAGCAGCCCTCGGACAGGGGTCTATGGCTACACCTTC	CASSPRTGVYGYTF
.	TRBV6-5	TRBJ1-1	.	TGTGCCAGCAGTTACTCGGGATCCCCAACATCGGCGAACACTGAAGCTTTCTTT	CASSYSGSPTSANTEAFF